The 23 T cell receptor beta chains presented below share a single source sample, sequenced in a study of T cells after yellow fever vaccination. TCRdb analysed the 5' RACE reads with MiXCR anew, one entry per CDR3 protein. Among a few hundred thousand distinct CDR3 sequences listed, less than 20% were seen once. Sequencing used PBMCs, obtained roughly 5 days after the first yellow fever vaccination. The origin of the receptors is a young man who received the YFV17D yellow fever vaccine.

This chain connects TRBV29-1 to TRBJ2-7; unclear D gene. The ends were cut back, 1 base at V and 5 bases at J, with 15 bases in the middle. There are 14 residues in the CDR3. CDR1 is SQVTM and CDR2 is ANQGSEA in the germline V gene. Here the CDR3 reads CSVEAPSAANEQYF. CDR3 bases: TGCAGCGTTGAAGCCCCCTCCGCCGCGAACGAGCAGTACTTC.

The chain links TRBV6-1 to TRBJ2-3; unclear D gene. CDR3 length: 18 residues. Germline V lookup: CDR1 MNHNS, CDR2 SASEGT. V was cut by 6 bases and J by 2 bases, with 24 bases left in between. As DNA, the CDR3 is TGTGCCAGCAGCCCCGTTCCCCGCCGCCCCAGACACACAGATACGCAGTATTTT. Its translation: CASSPVPRRPRHTDTQYF.

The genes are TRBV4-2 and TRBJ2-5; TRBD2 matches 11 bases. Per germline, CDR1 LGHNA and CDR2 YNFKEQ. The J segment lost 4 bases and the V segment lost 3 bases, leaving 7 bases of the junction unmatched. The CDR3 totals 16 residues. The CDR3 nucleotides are TGTGCCAGCAGCCAGCGCAGGACTAGCGGGCGAGAGACCCAGTACTTC. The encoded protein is CASSQRRTSGRETQYF.

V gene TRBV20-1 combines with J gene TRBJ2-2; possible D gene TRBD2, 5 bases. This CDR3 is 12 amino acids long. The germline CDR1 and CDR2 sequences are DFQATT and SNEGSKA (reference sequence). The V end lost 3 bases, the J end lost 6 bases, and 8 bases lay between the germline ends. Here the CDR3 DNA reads TGCAGTGCTAGGAGGGTCGCCGGGGAGCTGTTTTTT. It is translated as CSARRVAGELFF.

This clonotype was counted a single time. The CDR3 sequence is CASSPRTDSGANVLTF. DNA for the CDR3: TGTGCCAGCAGCCCGAGGACAGACTCTGGGGCCAACGTCCTGACTTTC. The genes are TRBV12-3 or TRBV12-4 and TRBJ2-6, with D perhaps TRBD1 (6 bases). The CDR3 is 16 amino acids. Trimming cost V 6 bases and J 0 bases, with 12 bases left between them.

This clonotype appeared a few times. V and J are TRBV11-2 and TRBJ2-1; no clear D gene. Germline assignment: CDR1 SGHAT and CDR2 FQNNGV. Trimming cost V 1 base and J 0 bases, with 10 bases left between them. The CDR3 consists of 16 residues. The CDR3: CASSLGRHRSYNEQFF. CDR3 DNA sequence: TGTGCCAGCAGCTTAGGGAGACACCGCTCCTACAATGAGCAGTTCTTC.

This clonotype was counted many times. Here the CDR3 reads CSVLLGGAGETQYF. CDR3 DNA: TGCAGTGTCCTCTTAGGGGGGGCAGGGGAGACCCAGTACTTC. The chain links TRBV20-1 to TRBJ2-5; possibly TRBD2 for D (7 bases). Germline V gene lookup returns CDR1 DFQATT and CDR2 SNEGSKA (reference sequence). Trimming took off 7 bases at V and 5 bases at J, with 20 bases between the two ends. CDR3 length equals 14 residues.

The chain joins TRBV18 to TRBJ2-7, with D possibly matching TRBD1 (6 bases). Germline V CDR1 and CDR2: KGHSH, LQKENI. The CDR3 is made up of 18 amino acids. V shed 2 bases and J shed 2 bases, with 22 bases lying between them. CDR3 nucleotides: TGTGCCAGCTCACCAGACCCGATCACAGGGAAATATACCTACGAGCAGTACTTC. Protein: CASSPDPITGKYTYEQYF.

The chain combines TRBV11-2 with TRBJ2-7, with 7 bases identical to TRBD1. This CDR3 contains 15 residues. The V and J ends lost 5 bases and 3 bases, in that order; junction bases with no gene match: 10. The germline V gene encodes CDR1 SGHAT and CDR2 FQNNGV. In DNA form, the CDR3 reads TGTGCCAGCAGCGAGCTCAGGGGGACGGACTACGAGCAGTACTTC. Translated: CASSELRGTDYEQYF.

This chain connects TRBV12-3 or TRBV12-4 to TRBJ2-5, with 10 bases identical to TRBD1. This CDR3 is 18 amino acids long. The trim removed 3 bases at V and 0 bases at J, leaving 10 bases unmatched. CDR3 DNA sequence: TGTGCCAGCAGTTTGATCGTAGCGGGACAGGGGAACCAAGAGACCCAGTACTTC. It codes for CASSLIVAGQGNQETQYF.

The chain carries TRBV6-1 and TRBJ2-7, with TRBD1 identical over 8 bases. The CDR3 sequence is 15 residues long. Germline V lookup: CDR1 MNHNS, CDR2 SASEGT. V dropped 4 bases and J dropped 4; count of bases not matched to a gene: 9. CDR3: CASSARNRDRYEQYF. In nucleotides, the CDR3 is TGTGCCAGCAGTGCGCGAAACCGGGACAGGTACGAGCAGTACTTC.

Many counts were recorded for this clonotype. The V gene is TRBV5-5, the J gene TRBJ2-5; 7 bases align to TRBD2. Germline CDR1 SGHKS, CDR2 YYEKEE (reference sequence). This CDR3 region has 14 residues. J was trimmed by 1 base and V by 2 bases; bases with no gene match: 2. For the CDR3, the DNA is TGTGCCAGCAGCTTCGGGACTATCCAAGAGACCCAGTACTTC. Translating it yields CASSFGTIQETQYF.

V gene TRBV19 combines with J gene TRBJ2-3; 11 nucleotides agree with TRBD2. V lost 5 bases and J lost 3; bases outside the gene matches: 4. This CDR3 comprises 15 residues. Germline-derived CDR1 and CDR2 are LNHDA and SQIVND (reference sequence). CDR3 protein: CASSLTSGETDTQYF. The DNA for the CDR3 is TGTGCCAGTAGTTTGACTAGCGGGGAAACAGATACGCAGTATTTT.

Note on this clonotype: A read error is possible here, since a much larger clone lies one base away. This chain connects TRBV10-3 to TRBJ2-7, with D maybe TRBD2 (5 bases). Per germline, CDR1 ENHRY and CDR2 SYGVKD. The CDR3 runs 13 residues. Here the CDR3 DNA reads TGTGCCATGAGCCCGGGAAAAGACTACGAGCCGTACGTC. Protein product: CAMSPGKDYEPYV.

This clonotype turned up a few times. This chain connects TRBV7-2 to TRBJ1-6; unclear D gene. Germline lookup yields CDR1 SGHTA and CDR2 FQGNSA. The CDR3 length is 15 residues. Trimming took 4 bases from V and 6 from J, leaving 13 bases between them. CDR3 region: CASSWSGGGNSPLHF. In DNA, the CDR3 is TGTGCCAGCAGCTGGTCAGGCGGCGGTAATTCACCCCTCCACTTT.

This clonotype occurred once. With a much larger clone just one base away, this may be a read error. CDR3 nucleotides: TGTGCCAGCAGCTTAACCCATGGCCTCAGCACAGATACGCAGTATTTT. Its translation is CASSLTHGLSTDTQYF. The V gene is TRBV7-3, the J gene TRBJ2-3; unclear D gene. Germline V gene lookup returns CDR1 SGHTA and CDR2 FQGTGA. The CDR3 sequence is 16 residues long. The V gene lost 0 bases and the J gene lost 0 bases, with 10 bases spanning the gap.

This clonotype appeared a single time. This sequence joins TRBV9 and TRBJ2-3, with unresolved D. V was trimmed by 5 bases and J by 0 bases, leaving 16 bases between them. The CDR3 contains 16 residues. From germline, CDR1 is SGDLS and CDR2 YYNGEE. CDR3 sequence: CASSLMGSTSTDTQYF. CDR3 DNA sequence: TGTGCCAGCAGTCTTATGGGGTCCACGAGCACAGATACGCAGTATTTT.

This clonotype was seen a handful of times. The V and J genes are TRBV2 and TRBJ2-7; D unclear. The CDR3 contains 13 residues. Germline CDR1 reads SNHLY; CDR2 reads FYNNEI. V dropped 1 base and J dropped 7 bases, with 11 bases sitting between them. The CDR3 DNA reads TGTGCCAGCAGTGAAGAAGTCCTCAGGGAGCAGTACTTC. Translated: CASSEEVLREQYF.

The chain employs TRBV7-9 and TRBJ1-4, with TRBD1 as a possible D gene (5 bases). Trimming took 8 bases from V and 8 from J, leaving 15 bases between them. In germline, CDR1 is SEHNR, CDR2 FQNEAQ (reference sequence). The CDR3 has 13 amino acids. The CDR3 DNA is TGTGCCAGCGACGGGGAGGGGAACGAAAAACTGTTTTTT. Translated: CASDGEGNEKLFF.

CDR3 in DNA: TGTGCCAGCAGCTCTACCAATAATGAAGAGACCCAGTACTTC. Translated, it gives CASSSTNNEETQYF. The chain joins TRBV12-3 or TRBV12-4 to TRBJ2-5; D not resolved. The CDR3 loop spans 14 amino acids. Deletions cut 6 bases from V and 3 bases from J, with 14 bases between.

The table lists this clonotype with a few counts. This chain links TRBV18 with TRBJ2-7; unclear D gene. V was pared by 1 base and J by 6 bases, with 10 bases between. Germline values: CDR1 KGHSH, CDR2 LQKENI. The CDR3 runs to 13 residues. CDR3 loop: CASSPQEWIEQYV. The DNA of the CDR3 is TGTGCCAGCTCACCACAAGAGTGGATCGAGCAGTACGTC.

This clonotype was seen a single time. CDR3: CASRPPGRGRSYEQYF. DNA for the CDR3: TGTGCCAGCAGGCCCCCCGGGCGGGGCCGTTCCTACGAGCAGTACTTC. This chain links TRBV6-2 or TRBV6-3 with TRBJ2-7, with D possibly matching TRBD2 (6 bases). This CDR3 region has 16 residues. Germline CDR1 MNHEY, CDR2 SVGEGT. Trimming removed 6 bases from V and 1 base from J, with 19 bases in between.

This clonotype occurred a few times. CDR3 amino acids: CASSKSTNNEQFF. CDR3 in DNA: TGTGCCAGCAGCAAGTCGACTAACAATGAGCAGTTCTTC. V is TRBV7-3 and J is TRBJ2-1, with D tentatively TRBD2 (5 bases). In germline, CDR1 is SGHTA, CDR2 FQGTGA. V was trimmed by 5 bases and J by 5 bases, leaving 10 bases between them. There are 13 residues in the CDR3.